A selection of T cell receptor beta chains follows, all from one sample in a study of OX40 agonist ivuxolimab in advanced cancers. Method: immunoSEQ multiplex PCR; TCRdb's copy keeps in-frame clones and lacks some. Found here are tens of thousands of clones, 84% of them singletons; the top ten hold approximately 7.9%. This sample comprised CD4+ or CD8+ T cells sorted from blood, obtained in a trial of the OX40 agonist ivuxolimab. These receptors were obtained from an adult with an advanced solid tumor such as melanoma, head and neck, liver or kidney cancer. CDR3s include the opening cysteine and the closing phenylalanine or tryptophan. D genes are given only for firm matches. Not all rows give a size; the values are once, few, many and, for expanded clones, a class.

j_call | v_call | cdr3_length | d_call | clone_size | cdr3_nt | cdr3_aa
TRBJ1-2 | TRBV6-5 | 14 | NA | NA | TGTGCCAGCAGTTATGGATTCAGGGGAGAAGGCTACACCTTC | CASSYGFRGEGYTF
TRBJ1-5 | TRBV2 | 14 | TRBD1 | NA | TGTGCCAGCAGTGAGACAGGGGGCTTTCAGCCCCAGCATTTT | CASSETGGFQPQHF
TRBJ2-7 | TRBV6-6 | 13 | NA | NA | TGTGCCAGCAGTTATCCCAACCGGGACGGACTCCTCTTC | CASSYPNRDGLLF
TRBJ1-1 | TRBV29-1 | 12 | NA | NA | TGCAGCGTAGTCGAGCAACACACTGAAGCTTTCTTT | CSVVEQHTEAFF
TRBJ2-7 | TRBV11-2 | 16 | TRBD1 | NA | TGTGCCAGCAGCTTAGGACGGGGGACAGGCCGCTACGAGCAGTACTTC | CASSLGRGTGRYEQYF
TRBJ1-1 | TRBV7-9 | 15 | TRBD1 | NA | TGTGCCAGCAGCTCGCCGGGACAGGGGGGAACTGAAGCTTTCTTT | CASSSPGQGGTEAFF
TRBJ1-1 | TRBV18 | 17 | NA | NA | TGTGCCAGCTCACCATCGAACAGGGAGGTAGTCGGCACTGAAGCTTTCTTT | CASSPSNREVVGTEAFF
TRBJ1-3 | TRBV10-3 | 18 | NA | NA | TGTGCCATCAGTGGGAGACAAAAACAGGGACATGCTGGAAACACCATATATTTT | CAISGRQKQGHAGNTIYF
TRBJ2-5 | TRBV5-4 | 17 | TRBD2 | NA | TGTGCCAGCAGCTTGGGGGGACTAGCGAACGGGCAAGAGACCCAGTACTTC | CASSLGGLANGQETQYF
TRBJ1-5 | TRBV7-2 | 15 | NA | NA | TGTGCCAGCAGCTTACGGGGAGGAAGGGCGGAAGCCCAGCATTTT | CASSLRGGRAEAQHF
TRBJ1-6 | TRBV4-3 | 16 | NA | NA | TGCGCCAGCAGCCCAAGACTCACGGGGGGGAATTCACCCCTCCACTTT | CASSPRLTGGNSPLHF
TRBJ2-5 | TRBV18 | 15 | TRBD1 | NA | TGTGCCAGCTCACCGACGGAGGACAGGGTCCAGACCCAGTACTTC | CASSPTEDRVQTQYF
TRBJ2-2 | TRBV11-3 | 16 | TRBD1 | once | TGTGCCAGCAGCGCCAACAGGGGGCGAAACACCGGGGAGCTGTTTTTT | CASSANRGRNTGELFF
TRBJ2-1 | TRBV27 | 14 | NA | NA | TGTGCCAGCAGTTTAGCGGGCGCCTACAATGAGCAGTTCTTC | CASSLAGAYNEQFF
TRBJ2-2 | TRBV5-1 | 20 | NA | NA | TGCGCCAGCAGCTTGAATCTAAAGGTGCGGAGGACAGCGAACACCGGGGAGCTGTTTTTT | CASSLNLKVRRTANTGELFF
TRBJ1-1 | TRBV30 | 15 | NA | NA | TGTGCCTGGAGAGGCTCGGGACACCAGAACACTGAAGCTTTCTTT | CAWRGSGHQNTEAFF
TRBJ1-3 | TRBV2 | 18 | TRBD1 | NA | TGTGCCAGCAGTGAATTCTTCCCAACAGGGGAGACTGGAAACACCATATATTTT | CASSEFFPTGETGNTIYF
TRBJ2-3 | TRBV2 | 14 | TRBD2 | NA | TGTGCCAGCAAATTGCGGGAGGGCCGAGATACGCAGTATTTT | CASKLREGRDTQYF
TRBJ2-5 | TRBV5-4 | 14 | NA | NA | TGTGCCAGCAGCGCAGGGACGTTACAAGAGACCCAGTACTTC | CASSAGTLQETQYF
TRBJ1-2 | TRBV20-1 | 10 | NA | NA | TGCAGTGCTCCCCGGGGAGGCTACACCTTC | CSAPRGGYTF
TRBJ2-1 | TRBV9 | 11 | NA | few | TGTGCCAGCAGCGTCGGAGGTGAGCAGTTCTTC | CASSVGGEQFF
TRBJ2-7 | TRBV19 | 13 | NA | NA | TGTGCCAGTAATGAGGGCCCTGCATACGAGCAGTACTTC | CASNEGPAYEQYF
TRBJ1-5 | TRBV30 | 15 | NA | NA | TGTGCCTGGAGTAAGGGGCAGACAAGCAATCAGCCCCAGCATTTT | CAWSKGQTSNQPQHF
TRBJ2-5 | TRBV9 | 13 | NA | NA | TGTGCCAGCAAAGGGCCGAACCAAGAGACCCAGTACTTC | CASKGPNQETQYF
TRBJ2-1 | TRBV10-3 | 13 | NA | NA | TGTGCCACCGGACGGGGTAACGGTGATGAGCAGTTCTTC | CATGRGNGDEQFF
TRBJ2-1 | TRBV28 | 15 | NA | NA | TGTGCCAGCGCCTCAATACGGTGGTCGTCAGGTGAGCAGTTCTTC | CASASIRWSSGEQFF
TRBJ2-2 | TRBV6-5 | 13 | NA | NA | TGTGCCAGCAAACTACGGGGGACCGGGGAGCTGTTTTTT | CASKLRGTGELFF
TRBJ1-2 | TRBV6-6 | 13 | TRBD1 | NA | TGTGCCAGCACCACGAGGACAGGGGAAGGCTACACCTTC | CASTTRTGEGYTF
TRBJ2-3 | TRBV5-1 | 14 | NA | NA | TGCGCCAGCAGCTTGCCCGGCGGCACAGATACGCAGTATTTT | CASSLPGGTDTQYF
TRBJ2-3 | TRBV13 | 15 | TRBD2 | NA | TGTGCCAGCAGCTTACTCGGAGCGGGAACAGATACGCAGTATTTT | CASSLLGAGTDTQYF
TRBJ2-5 | TRBV21-1 | 17 | NA | NA | TGTGCCAGCAGCGCTCAATCCCGGGACAGGGGAGGGGAGACCCAGTACTTC | CASSAQSRDRGGETQYF
TRBJ2-7 | TRBV28 | 15 | NA | NA | TGTGCCAGCAGTTTGCCAGGGGACCTCTCCTACGAGCAGTACTTC | CASSLPGDLSYEQYF
TRBJ1-1 | TRBV5-1 | 14 | NA | NA | TGCGCCAGCAGTGATCCGGGGGCGAACACTGAAGCTTTCTTT | CASSDPGANTEAFF
TRBJ2-5 | TRBV11-2 | 16 | NA | NA | TGTGCCAGCAGCTTAGTTGTGGGGGGGCCCGAAGAGACCCAGTACTTC | CASSLVVGGPEETQYF
TRBJ2-4 | TRBV5-6 | 13 | NA | NA | TGTGCCAGCAGCTTTGTAGCCAAAAACATTCAGTACTTC | CASSFVAKNIQYF
TRBJ2-5 | TRBV11-3 | 15 | NA | NA | TGTGCCAGCAGCTTAGCGTCTCGGGGGCAAGAGACCCAGTACTTC | CASSLASRGQETQYF
TRBJ2-5 | TRBV7-2 | 15 | TRBD2 | NA | TGTGCCAGCAGCCCGGGACTAGCGAGCGGGGAGACCCAGTACTTC | CASSPGLASGETQYF
TRBJ1-2 | TRBV19 | 13 | NA | few | TGTGCCAGTAGCCAAAGGGATTTAGATGGCTACACCTTC | CASSQRDLDGYTF
TRBJ2-7 | TRBV28 | 17 | NA | NA | TGTGCCAGCAGTCGAATAGGTCCGGAGCGCCCTCAGGACGAGCAGTACTTC | CASSRIGPERPQDEQYF
TRBJ2-7 | TRBV7-3 | 12 | NA | NA | TGTGCCAGCAGCCCTAAGGCCTACGAGCAGTACTTC | CASSPKAYEQYF
TRBJ2-7 | TRBV6-5 | 15 | NA | NA | TGTGCCAGCAGCCGTTTCCGGGACGGAGTATACGAGCAGTACTTC | CASSRFRDGVYEQYF
TRBJ1-2 | TRBV2 | 12 | NA | NA | TGTGCCAGCAGCCAGCCCCTCTATGGCTACACCTTC | CASSQPLYGYTF
TRBJ2-7 | TRBV4-1 | 14 | NA | NA | TGCGCCAGCAGTATGGGGCTGATCTCCTACGAGCAGTACTTC | CASSMGLISYEQYF
TRBJ2-7 | TRBV7-2 | 16 | TRBD2 | NA | TGTGCCAGCAGCGTAAGGATAGCGGGAGGCCGGTACGAGCAGTACTTC | CASSVRIAGGRYEQYF
TRBJ1-3 | TRBV18 | 16 | NA | few | TGTGCCAGCTCACCAGCTATGCAGTCCTCTGGAAACACCATATATTTT | CASSPAMQSSGNTIYF
TRBJ2-1 | TRBV7-2 | 14 | NA | NA | TGTGCCAGCAGCTCCCAGAGCTCCTACAATGAGCAGTTCTTC | CASSSQSSYNEQFF
TRBJ2-7 | TRBV6-5 | 11 | NA | few | TGTGCCAGCAGTACCAGGGGCGAGCAGTACTTC | CASSTRGEQYF
TRBJ2-5 | TRBV4-2 | 15 | NA | once | TGTGCCAGCAGCCAAGAAGGGGAAAGGGAAGAGACCCAGTACTTC | CASSQEGEREETQYF
TRBJ2-5 | TRBV18 | 15 | NA | NA | TGTGCCAGCTCACCACCTAGCTTCGGGGGAGAGACCCAGTACTTC | CASSPPSFGGETQYF
TRBJ2-1 | TRBV7-9 | 15 | NA | NA | TGTGCCAGCAGCCTCCCTAGCGTTAGTCTTCATGAGCAGTTCTTC | CASSLPSVSLHEQFF
TRBJ1-1 | TRBV7-9 | 13 | NA | NA | TGTGCCAGCAGCTTATTTGGGGACACTGAAGCTTTCTTT | CASSLFGDTEAFF
TRBJ2-2 | TRBV12-5 | 14 | NA | NA | TGTGCTAGTGGTTTGTCCGGGTCCACCGGGGAGCTGTTTTTT | CASGLSGSTGELFF